The following is a T cell receptor (beta chain) sequence with its context. This receptor's antigen is unknown. Per-base quality was not reported, and no clone a single base away is much larger than it. The data were taken from a study of control samples from healthy donors and cancer patients (dated by TCRdb to 2018 to 2021). CDR1 and CDR2, per the germline V gene, are LGHNA and YSLEER. From the cysteine up to the phenylalanine, the CDR3 has a length of 16 residues. Only the CDR3 DNA stays, 48 bases, in frame from base 1. V is clipped by 5 bases and J by 4 bases, and the sequence between their germline boundaries is 19 bases long. Receptor libraries were prepared by the immunoSEQ multiplex PCR assay. Entries here come from immuneACCESS through TCRdb and include only in-frame sequences with V and J called. Some clones fail to appear in such tables; in the studies checked, an unresolved V gene covers under half of the shortfall, and the cause of the remainder is unknown. A total of approximately 150,000 clones appear in this sample, 70% to 90% of them only once. Under 2% of the sample rests with the top ten.

This TCR came from a man in his late teens or twenties in good health. Rearrangement joined TRBV4-3 to TRBJ2-3, with the identity of the D gene unclear. Sequencing input: blood. The CDR3 has the sequence CASSLYNPGRADTQYF. At the DNA level, the sequence is TGCGCCAGCAGCTTATACAATCCGGGTCGGGCAGATACGCAGTATTTT.